This passage covers 3 T cell receptor beta chains from one sample sequenced in a study of shared T cell receptors in the human thymus. Clones were read by immunoSEQ multiplex PCR, and TCRdb kept only the in-frame ones, dropping some. The table includes about 660,000 clones, 70% to 90% detected once. This sample also appeared in a second study, on human thymus T cells.

Sequencing was performed on thymocytes. Receptors were obtained from a boy less than two years old with a congenital heart defect.

This clone showed up just once. In DNA form, the CDR3 reads TGCGCCAGCAGTGAAAAGCGGGAGGCTATCTACAATGAGCAGTTCTTC. It codes for CASSEKREAIYNEQFF. The rearrangement joins TRBV10-1 to TRBJ2-1; 9 bases map to TRBD2. The CDR3 is made up of 16 amino acids. Germline V lookup: CDR1 WNHNN, CDR2 SYGVQD (reference sequence). The V gene end was trimmed by 3 bases and the J gene end by 3 bases; junction bases not matched to a gene: 6.

J is TRBJ1-6 and V is TRBV27, with 9 bases that match TRBD1. The CDR3 runs 16 residues. V was pared by 0 bases and J by 5 bases, with 2 bases of the junction left unmatched. The germline CDR1 and CDR2 sequences are MNHEY and SMNVEV (reference sequence). The CDR3 nucleotides read TGTGCCAGCAGTTTATCGGGACAGGGAAATAATTCACCCCTCCACTTT. Its protein product is CASSLSGQGNNSPLHF.

The chain combines TRBV12-5 with TRBJ2-5; 7 bases match TRBD1. The CDR3 length is 15 residues. Germline V lookup: CDR1 LGHNT, CDR2 FRNRAP. Germline trimming cut 1 base from V and 1 base from J; bases unmatched to any gene: 3. The CDR3 bases are TGTGCTAGTGGTTTGGGGACAGGTTTCCAAGAGACCCAGTACTTC. Encoded protein: CASGLGTGFQETQYF. The full variable domain, rest sourced from reference TRBV12-5 and TRBJ2-5, is DARVTQTPRHKVTEMGQEVTMRCQPILGHNTVFWYRQTMMQGLELLAYFRNRAPLDDSGMPKDRFSAEMPDATLATLKIQPSEPRDSAVYFCASGLGTGFQETQYFGPGTRLLVL.